The present TCR beta chain was sequenced within a study of blood T cell repertoires in COVID-19. Study information: Sites across the United States, Italy and Spain contributed samples from acute and convalescent COVID-19. Sample material is recorded as cDNA or gDNA derived from T cells, B-cell-depleted T cells, or PBMCs.

The sample holds one count of this clone. The participants were between roughly 18 and 100 years old and came from about two dozen US areas. The CDR3 sequence is 21 residues long. The germline CDR1 and CDR2 sequences are MGHRA and YSYEKL. V shed 1 base, J shed 1 base, and the junction held 14 bases outside the gene matches. Method: immunoSEQ multiplex PCR; TCRdb's copy keeps in-frame clones and lacks some. Of around 180,000 clones detected, 86% appear once; the ten largest clones hold 8% to 10%. Sequenced material: PBMCs or T cells enriched from blood (not recorded which). The chain has TRBV4-1 and TRBJ2-6; 9 bases agree with TRBD2. The receptor comes from a woman aged 25 to 39 who had recovered from COVID-19. CDR3 residues: CASSQVWQPGLALSGANVLTF. In DNA form, the CDR3 reads TGCGCCAGCAGCCAAGTTTGGCAGCCGGGACTAGCTCTATCTGGGGCCAACGTCCTGACTTTC.